Below are 9 T cell receptor beta chains sequenced from a single sample in a study of blood T cell repertoires in COVID-19. Data came from immunoSEQ multiplex PCR; TCRdb stores just in-frame clones and leaves some out. The table shows roughly 320,000 clones, with approximately 90% occurring only once. The sequencing sample was made of PBMCs or T cells enriched from blood (not recorded which). All receptors derive from a man aged 25-45 years who had recovered from COVID-19.

The chain joins TRBV6-5 to TRBJ2-7; D perhaps matches TRBD1 (7 bases). Germline lookup yields CDR1 MNHEY and CDR2 SVGAGI. The length of the CDR3 is 16 residues. The V gene lost 2 bases and the J gene lost 4 bases, with 18 bases spanning the gap. CDR3 sequence: CASSYLPGQGGYEQYF. The CDR3 bases are TGTGCCAGCAGTTACCTACCGGGGCAGGGGGGTTACGAGCAGTACTTC.

Regarding this clone: At the DNA level, this CDR3 is encoded by other sequences in the same sample as well. The gene calls are TRBV30 and TRBJ1-1, with TRBD1 as a possible D gene (5 bases). CDR3 length: 14 residues. V was trimmed by 0 bases and J by 1 base, leaving 9 bases between them. Germline V gene data show CDR1 as GTSNPN and CDR2 as SVGIG (reference sequence). CDR3 in amino acids: CAWSVGRGNTEAFF. DNA of the CDR3: TGTGCCTGGAGTGTTGGGAGGGGGAACACTGAAGCTTTCTTT.

The genes are TRBV29-1 and TRBJ1-1; D is undetermined. CDR1 is SQVTM, CDR2 ANQGSEA, per germline. V lost 4 bases and J lost 2, with 8 bases in between. The CDR3 length is 12 residues. The CDR3 region is CSVVQLNTEAFF. The DNA of the CDR3 is TGCAGCGTTGTACAGTTAAACACTGAAGCTTTCTTT. Combining the CDR3 with reference TRBV29-1 and TRBJ1-1 gives the whole variable domain SAVISQKPSRDICQRGTSLTIQCQVDSQVTMMFWYRQQPGQSLTLIATANQGSEATYESGFVIDKFPISRPNLTFSTLTVSNMSPEDSSIYLCSVVQLNTEAFFGQGTRLTVV.

This clone was found once. This chain uses TRBV10-3 with TRBJ1-5, with D maybe TRBD1 (5 bases). Trimming stripped 0 bases from V and 1 base from J, with 7 bases between. Per the germline V gene, CDR1 is ENHRY and CDR2 is SYGVKD. This CDR3 has 15 residues. CDR3 loop: CAISESGLSNQPQHF. CDR3 DNA: TGTGCCATCAGTGAGTCGGGGCTCAGCAATCAGCCCCAGCATTTT.

This sequence joins TRBV29-1 and TRBJ2-7, with TRBD2 matching 13 bases. CDR1 is SQVTM and CDR2 is ANQGSEA in the germline V gene. The CDR3 is made up of 13 amino acids. V lost 6 bases, J lost 5 bases, and 4 bases stayed unmatched. This chain's CDR3 is CSVLAGGHHEQYF. CDR3 coding DNA: TGCAGCGTACTAGCGGGAGGGCACCACGAGCAGTACTTC.

This chain uses TRBV2 with TRBJ1-4, with TRBD1 as a possible D gene (5 bases). Trimming removed 0 bases from V and 2 bases from J, with 7 bases in between. This CDR3 is 15 amino acids long. CDR1 SNHLY and CDR2 FYNNEI come from the germline V gene. The CDR3: CASSEAGHTNEKLFF. Written as DNA, the CDR3 is TGTGCCAGCAGTGAAGCCGGACATACTAATGAAAAACTGTTTTTT.

The chain has TRBV27 and TRBJ2-7, with 13 positions matching TRBD2. CDR3 length: 15 residues. The germline V gene encodes CDR1 MNHEY and CDR2 SMNVEV (reference sequence). Trimming at V came to 6 bases and at J to 6 bases, leaving 8 bases not matched to a gene. Here the CDR3 reads CASSPLLAGGGEQYF. The CDR3 coding sequence is TGTGCCAGCAGCCCCCTACTAGCGGGAGGGGGCGAGCAGTACTTC.

The chain couples TRBV3-1 (or the pseudogene TRBV3-2) to TRBJ2-7; D call uncertain. Germline assignment: CDR1 LGHDT and CDR2 YNNKEL (reference sequence). The V gene lost 2 bases and the J gene lost 0 bases, with 11 bases spanning the gap. CDR3 length equals 15 residues. CDR3 in amino acids: CASSQTHDSSYEQYF. The CDR3 DNA reads TGTGCCAGCAGCCAAACTCACGATAGCTCCTACGAGCAGTACTTC.

V is TRBV11-2 and J is TRBJ2-7; the D gene is possibly TRBD1 (5 bases). CDR3 length: 14 amino acids. Trimming cost V 7 bases and J 0 bases, with 13 bases left between them. Germline assignment: CDR1 SGHAT and CDR2 FQNNGV. CDR3 sequence reads: CASTLGHSSYEQYF. CDR3 DNA sequence: TGTGCCAGCACCCTAGGACATAGCTCCTACGAGCAGTACTTC.